These 9 T cell receptor beta chains originate from one sample sequenced in a study of cytomegalovirus exposure and HLA in healthy donors. The PCR ran on 60 Vbeta and 13 Jbeta primers. Some clones are missing from TCRdb's copy, which holds only in-frame ones; the method was immunoSEQ multiplex PCR. In the table there are 200,000 to 300,000 clones, roughly 86% of which are singletons. The sample consisted of PBMCs. The receptors here all came from a woman between 40 and 55 years old in good health and CMV-seropositive.

The CDR3 is CASSRGTSGSAYEQYF. CDR3 coding DNA: TGTGCCAGCAGCCGAGGGACTAGCGGGAGTGCCTACGAGCAGTACTTC. The J gene is TRBJ2-7, the V gene TRBV7-3; 14 bases line up with TRBD2. The CDR3 extends over 16 amino acids. The V and J ends lost 5 bases and 2 bases, in that order; junction bases with no gene match: 5. In germline, CDR1 is SGHTA, CDR2 FQGTGA. Full variable domain (outside the CDR3, taken from reference TRBV7-3 and TRBJ2-7): GAGVSQTPSNKVTEKGKYVELRCDPISGHTALYWYRQSLGQGPEFLIYFQGTGAADDSGLPNDRFFAVRPEGSVSTLKIQRTERGDSAVYLCASSRGTSGSAYEQYFGPGTRLTVT.

This chain joins TRBV5-1 and TRBJ2-5, with D perhaps TRBD2 (6 bases). CDR1 is SGHRS, CDR2 YFSETQ, per germline. CDR3 length: 16 residues. V was shortened by 4 bases and J by 7 bases, with 23 bases between the two germline ends. The CDR3 spells CASSTGRDSFSGTQYF. The CDR3 DNA follows: TGCGCCAGCAGCACGGGGCGGGACTCCTTCAGTGGGACCCAGTACTTC.

The chain has TRBV19 and TRBJ2-6; D remains unclear. Germline-derived CDR1 and CDR2 are LNHDA and SQIVND (reference sequence). There are 15 residues in the CDR3. The V and J ends lost 3 bases and 1 base respectively, with 7 bases between them. The CDR3 reads CASSMPESGANVLTF. In nucleotides, the CDR3 is TGTGCCAGTAGTATGCCAGAATCTGGGGCCAACGTCCTGACTTTC.

In its sample, this clone was seen once. The chain couples TRBV5-1 to TRBJ1-3; tentative D call: TRBD1 (6 bases). Trimming removed 2 bases at V and 3 bases at J, with 9 bases between. Germline V gene sequence: CDR1 SGHRS, CDR2 YFSETQ. The CDR3 covers 14 residues. The CDR3 sequence: CASSLTGNGNTIYF. CDR3 bases: TGCGCCAGCAGCTTAACAGGGAATGGAAACACCATATATTTT.

The chain employs TRBV7-8 and TRBJ2-5; tentatively, D is TRBD2 (5 bases). The germline gives CDR1 SGHVS, CDR2 FQNEAQ. The CDR3 sequence is 15 residues long. Trimming cost V 5 bases and J 9 bases, with 22 bases left between them. CDR3 nucleotides: TGTGCCAGCAGCCCCAGCCGGCTAACCCCGAGGGCCCAGTACTTC. Amino acids: CASSPSRLTPRAQYF.

As to this clone: Other nucleotide sequences in the sample specify the same CDR3. This sequence joins TRBV28 and TRBJ1-2, with 7 bases identical to TRBD1. The CDR3 has 12 residues. Germline assignment: CDR1 MDHEN and CDR2 SYDVKM. V lost 4 bases, J lost 8 bases, and 4 bases stayed unmatched. The DNA for the CDR3 is TGTGCCAGCAGTTCCACAGGGGACGGCTACACCTTC. This gives the protein CASSSTGDGYTF.

The chain recombines TRBV6-6 with TRBJ1-5; 7 nucleotides match TRBD1. CDR3 length: 13 residues. V lost 7 bases, J lost 5 bases, and 5 bases stayed unmatched. Germline CDR1 and CDR2: MNHNY and SVGAGI (reference sequence). DNA of the CDR3: TGTGCCAGCAAAGGACAGGACCATCAGCCCCAGCATTTT. Its protein product is CASKGQDHQPQHF.

The V gene is TRBV18, the J gene TRBJ2-5; 9 bases are a match to TRBD1. The last part of the DNA fits TRBJ2-7 better; the J call may be wrong. CDR1 is KGHSH, CDR2 LQKENI, per germline. The CDR3 extends over 16 amino acids. The CDR3 DNA follows: TGTGCCAGCTCACCACTGCCGCCGGGACAGGGATACGAGCAGTACTTC. This sequence encodes CASSPLPPGQGYEQYF.

This chain joins TRBV4-2 and TRBJ2-4; the match to TRBD2 covers 13 bases. This CDR3 has 20 amino acids. V lost 1 base and J lost 0; bases outside the gene matches: 9. Germline CDR1 reads LGHNA; CDR2 reads YNFKEQ. The CDR3 spells CASSQGTSGSLGLAKNIQYF. The DNA of the CDR3 is TGTGCCAGCAGCCAAGGGACTAGCGGGAGCTTGGGGCTAGCCAAAAACATTCAGTACTTC.